The entry below describes one T cell receptor beta chain. This sample stems from a study of blood T cell repertoires in COVID-19. Generated by immunoSEQ multiplex PCR, the TCRdb table keeps only in-frame clones and is missing some. The sample contains roughly 300,000 clones, around 86% of which appear only once. CDR1 is SGHDT, CDR2 YYEEEE, per germline. The CDR3 runs to 15 residues. V shed 1 base and J shed 0 bases, with 7 bases lying between them. Participant reports of clinical history set cohort assignment. Sequenced material: PBMCs or T cells enriched from blood (not recorded which). The rearrangement uses TRBV5-6 and TRBJ1-4; D is undetermined. The source of this sequence is a man aged 25-45 years who had recovered from COVID-19. The CDR3 DNA reads as TGTGCCAGCAGCTTGTACGGGACAACTAATGAAAAACTGTTTTTT. This translates into CASSLYGTTNEKLFF.